The sequence of this T cell receptor (beta chain) was determined in a study of regulatory T cells in long-lasting Graves disease. At the level of the study: Positive TSH receptor antibodies alongside over 5 years of antithyroid drugs were what marked Graves' disease as persistent. Study outcomes and limitations: Relative to new patients (roughly 950), persistent patients exhibited greater sharing of public clonotypes (approximately 3,000). Peripheral blood was the sole material, not thyroid tissue.

Time point here: persistent/refractory GD, antithyroid drugs over 5 years with positive TRAb. The TCR library was prepared using RNA isolated from PBMCs. The CDR3 contains 15 residues. In germline, CDR1 is SEHNR, CDR2 FQNEAQ (reference sequence). The V end lost 0 bases, the J end lost 7 bases, and 16 bases lay between the germline ends. Through Arm-PCR of CDR3 regions and iRepertoire HTBI primers, TCR beta libraries were built. TCRdb re-called the multiplex PCR reads with MiXCR, one entry per CDR3 protein. The sample lists roughly 500,000 distinct CDR3 sequences, approximately 21% occurring once. This clonotype has a handful of counts. Its specificity is unknown.

The sequencing here drew on peripheral blood mononuclear cells (PBMCs), taken when the disease was refractory, from a patient treated with antithyroid drugs. The TCR originated in a female donor with Graves disease. This chain links TRBV7-9 with TRBJ2-7; D gene unclear. CDR3: CASSLARVSPREQYF. As DNA, the CDR3 is TGTGCCAGCAGCTTAGCTAGAGTTTCACCGAGGGAGCAGTACTTC.